The 25 T cell receptor beta chains below come from one sample, sequenced in a study of vaccination and CD4 T cells after COVID-19. With the Oncomine TCR Beta short-read assay, DNA from cultured CD4+ T cells was sequenced. A single record per CDR3 protein comes from TCRdb applying MiXCR to the PCR reads. The sample consists of fewer than 9,000 distinct CDR3 sequences, about 73% of them appearing once. Regarding treatment: roughly 10-day PBMC culture with coronavirus spike peptide pools or control peptides (ViraFEST assay). Antigens for these TCRs are unknown. The sequenced sample consisted of CD4+ T cells from blood, cultured in vitro. The origin of the receptors is a human donor who had recovered from COVID-19.

This chain joins TRBV27 and TRBJ1-1; no firm D call. CDR3 length: 15 amino acids. V dropped 5 bases and J dropped 0 bases, with 13 bases sitting between them. The germline V gene has CDR1 MNHEY and CDR2 SMNVEV (reference sequence). The CDR3 DNA follows: TGTGCCAGCAGTCTAATGGGGTTCATGAACACTGAAGCTTTCTTT. It translates to CASSLMGFMNTEAFF.

The rearrangement uses TRBV6-2 or TRBV6-3 and TRBJ2-5; 9 nucleotides agree with TRBD1. The V and J ends lost 6 bases and 4 bases, in that order; junction bases with no gene match: 9. The CDR3 spans 15 residues. Germline V gene sequence: CDR1 MNHEY, CDR2 SVGEGT. CDR3 bases: TGTGCCAGCAGCCCCGTGACAGGGGGAGGAGAGACCCAGTACTTC. It yields the protein CASSPVTGGGETQYF.

The rearrangement joins TRBV2 to TRBJ1-5; D is undetermined. Per germline, CDR1 SNHLY and CDR2 FYNNEI. This CDR3 is 13 amino acids long. Trimming removed 2 bases from V and 0 bases from J, with 2 bases in between. CDR3 in DNA: TGTGCCAGCAGTGAAAATAGCAATCAGCCCCAGCATTTT. This translates into CASSENSNQPQHF.

The chain has TRBV28 and TRBJ1-5; TRBD1 might be the D (5 bases). Germline V gene data show CDR1 as MDHEN and CDR2 as SYDVKM. This CDR3 has 16 amino acids. The V end was cut by 10 bases, the J end by 7 bases, with 26 bases between. CDR3 sequence reads: CATIGATGRDRQPQHF. As DNA, the CDR3 is TGTGCCACTATAGGGGCTACGGGCAGGGATAGACAGCCCCAGCATTTT.

This clonotype occurred a few times. The CDR3 sequence is CASSAKVRAEAFF. CDR3 bases: TGTGCCAGCAGTGCGAAGGTCCGGGCTGAAGCTTTCTTT. J is TRBJ1-1 and V is TRBV6-1, with no clear D. This CDR3 contains 13 residues. The V and J ends lost 4 bases and 6 bases respectively, with 12 bases between them. Per the germline V gene, CDR1 is MNHNS and CDR2 is SASEGT.

The gene calls are TRBV19 and TRBJ1-5; 9 positions match TRBD1. The CDR3 length is 17 residues. V shed 6 bases, J shed 0 bases, and the junction held 9 bases outside the gene matches. The germline V gene has CDR1 LNHDA and CDR2 SQIVND (reference sequence). CDR3 nucleotide sequence: TGTGCCAGTAGCCGGACAGGGGCCGACCATAGCAATCAGCCCCAGCATTTT. This codes for CASSRTGADHSNQPQHF.

The DNA of the CDR3 is TGCAGTGCTAGAACCCCAATAGGAGCCTACGAGCAGTACTTC. Translating it yields CSARTPIGAYEQYF. The rearrangement links TRBV20-1 to TRBJ2-7; no definite D call. Per the germline V gene, CDR1 is DFQATT and CDR2 is SNEGSKA (reference sequence). The CDR3 spans 14 residues. V lost 2 bases and J lost 2, with 13 bases in between.

The gene calls are TRBV24-1 and TRBJ1-2; D gene ambiguous. The CDR3 contains 14 residues. V was shortened by 8 bases and J by 8 bases, with 20 bases between the two germline ends. Germline CDR1 and CDR2: KGHDR and SFDVKD. The CDR3, as DNA: TGTGCCACCACCGAAAAGGACCAGCCTGCGGGCTACACCTTC. It yields the protein CATTEKDQPAGYTF.

The chain couples TRBV11-3 to TRBJ2-7; D is unclear. The CDR3 covers 14 residues. The V end was cut by 1 base, the J end by 0 bases, with 7 bases between. The germline V gene encodes CDR1 SGHNT and CDR2 YENEEA. This CDR3 is CASSLVASSYEQYF. In DNA, the CDR3 is TGTGCCAGCAGCTTAGTTGCAAGCTCCTACGAGCAGTACTTC.

The chain has TRBV15 and TRBJ1-1; D not resolved. Germline V gene sequence: CDR1 LNHNV, CDR2 YYDKDF (reference sequence). V dropped 6 bases and J dropped 0 bases, with 8 bases sitting between them. The CDR3 contains 13 residues. In nucleotides, the CDR3 is TGTGCCACCAGAGGGAGCATGAACACTGAAGCTTTCTTT. It codes for CATRGSMNTEAFF.

The rearrangement joins TRBV4-1 to TRBJ1-5; tentative D call: TRBD1 (6 bases). Germline assignment: CDR1 MGHRA and CDR2 YSYEKL. V lost 1 base, J lost 4 bases, and 20 bases lay in between. This CDR3 has 18 residues. CDR3 DNA sequence: TGCGCCAGCAGCCAAGTGTTGGTCTTACAGGGAGGGAATCAGCCCCAGCATTTT. This translates into CASSQVLVLQGGNQPQHF.

The gene calls are TRBV6-1 and TRBJ1-6; D ambiguous. Germline CDR1 is MNHNS and CDR2 is SASEGT. The CDR3 spans 15 residues. V was clipped by 4 bases and J by 6 bases, with 13 bases between them. CDR3 residues: CASSGAPSFNSPLHF. The CDR3 DNA sequence: TGTGCCAGCAGTGGAGCACCAAGCTTTAATTCACCCCTCCACTTT.

The chain carries TRBV6-1 and TRBJ2-2, with 7 nucleotides matching TRBD1. This CDR3 has 15 residues. Trimming removed 1 base from V and 2 bases from J; junction bases left unmatched: 1. Germline V gene lookup returns CDR1 MNHNS and CDR2 SASEGT. The CDR3 DNA is TGTGCCAGCAGTGAAGGACAGGGCAACACCGGGGAGCTGTTTTTT. It specifies CASSEGQGNTGELFF.

This chain links TRBV10-3 with TRBJ2-4, with TRBD1 identical over 8 bases. Germline trimming cut 4 bases from V and 2 bases from J; bases unmatched to any gene: 7. Germline-derived CDR1 and CDR2 are ENHRY and SYGVKD. The CDR3 is 16 amino acids. The CDR3 DNA reads TGTGCCATCAGTGCCGGAGACAGGGGATCCAAAAACATTCAGTACTTC. Protein product: CAISAGDRGSKNIQYF.

DNA of the CDR3: TGCAGTGCTAGAGATAGTCGCCGCAGGGTCCAAGAGACCCAGTACTTC. Amino acids: CSARDSRRRVQETQYF. This chain links TRBV20-1 with TRBJ2-5; perhaps TRBD1 as D (5 bases). This CDR3 has 16 amino acids. Germline CDR1 reads DFQATT; CDR2 reads SNEGSKA (reference sequence). The germline V and J ends were trimmed by 0 bases and 1 base, with 15 bases remaining between them.

The rearrangement links TRBV20-1 to TRBJ1-5; D remains unclear. CDR3 size: 14 residues. Deletions cut 5 bases from V and 0 bases from J, with 11 bases between. Germline V gene data show CDR1 as DFQATT and CDR2 as SNEGSKA (reference sequence). The CDR3 bases are TGCAGTGCTGGACCTGGGCTTAGCAATCAGCCCCAGCATTTT. As protein: CSAGPGLSNQPQHF.

The chain uses TRBV11-3 and TRBJ2-7; no definite D call. Germline V CDR1 and CDR2: SGHNT, YENEEA. The CDR3 sequence is 12 residues long. Trimming took off 2 bases at V and 9 bases at J, with 11 bases between the two ends. CDR3 amino acids: CASSLMIERQYF. CDR3 in DNA: TGTGCCAGCAGCTTAATGATAGAGAGGCAGTACTTC.

Only a few counts were recorded for this clonotype. This chain links TRBV10-3 with TRBJ1-6; 7 bases are a match to TRBD1. CDR3 length: 15 amino acids. Trimming took 3 bases from V and 10 from J; bases not matched to a gene: 9. CDR1 is ENHRY, CDR2 SYGVKD, per germline. CDR3 in DNA: TGTGCCATCAGTGAAACCGGCGTGGGACAGTCACCCCTCCACTTT. Its protein is CAISETGVGQSPLHF.

The V call is TRBV24-1, the J call TRBJ2-7, with 7 bases fitting TRBD2. The germline V gene encodes CDR1 KGHDR and CDR2 SFDVKD. The CDR3 covers 14 residues. The trim removed 5 bases at V and 3 bases at J, leaving 6 bases unmatched. The chain's CDR3 is CATSVRESHYEQYF. CDR3 nucleotides: TGTGCCACCAGTGTGCGGGAGTCCCACTACGAGCAGTACTTC.

This clonotype was observed a single time. V usage is TRBV30 and J usage is TRBJ1-1, with D perhaps TRBD1 (5 bases). Germline CDR1 and CDR2: GTSNPN and SVGIG (reference sequence). The CDR3 has 13 amino acids. V lost 3 bases and J 7 bases, leaving 15 bases between the germline ends. The DNA of the CDR3 is TGTGCCTGGAGCCTCGGGGCCAGGGTTGAAGCTTTCTTT. Translation gives CAWSLGARVEAFF.

This clonotype was observed once. V gene TRBV27 combines with J gene TRBJ2-7, with D maybe TRBD2 (5 bases). Germline V CDR1 and CDR2: MNHEY, SMNVEV (reference sequence). V lost 5 bases, J lost 1 base, and 18 bases lay in between. This CDR3 spans 16 amino acids. This chain's CDR3 is CASSPFPSGNSYEQYF. The DNA for the CDR3 is TGTGCCAGCAGTCCATTCCCCTCCGGGAATTCCTACGAGCAGTACTTC.

The V gene is TRBV20-1, the J gene TRBJ2-3; TRBD2 agrees at 13 bases. The V gene's germline CDR1 is DFQATT and CDR2 SNEGSKA (reference sequence). The length of the CDR3 is 17 residues. V was clipped by 5 bases and J by 0 bases; unmatched bases: 8. In nucleotides, the CDR3 is TGCAGTGCTCGAGGACTAGCGGGAGTGGCTAGCACAGATACGCAGTATTTT. As protein: CSARGLAGVASTDTQYF.

This clonotype was counted once. This chain links TRBV7-2 with TRBJ2-1; the D gene is possibly TRBD2 (5 bases). This CDR3 has 13 amino acids. The V and J ends lost 5 bases and 4 bases respectively, with 9 bases between them. CDR1 is SGHTA, CDR2 FQGNSA, per germline. The chain's CDR3 is CASSPGRYNEQFF. The CDR3 coding sequence is TGTGCCAGCAGCCCGGGAAGATACAATGAGCAGTTCTTC.

The V and J genes are TRBV20-1 and TRBJ2-2; TRBD2 matches at 9 bases. The CDR3 totals 15 residues. Germline CDR1 DFQATT, CDR2 SNEGSKA (reference sequence). V was clipped by 6 bases and J by 3 bases; unmatched bases: 8. The CDR3 region has the DNA TGCAGTGCCCGGAGGACTAGCGCTGACACCGGGGAGCTGTTTTTT. It is translated as CSARRTSADTGELFF.

The chain uses TRBV7-3 and TRBJ2-5; 9 positions match TRBD2. The CDR3 sequence is 13 residues long. From germline, CDR1 is SGHTA and CDR2 FQGTGA. The V segment lost 1 base and the J segment 9 bases; nucleotides outside the gene matches: 3. CDR3 nucleotide sequence: TGTGCCAGCAGCTTAAGACTAGCGGAGGCCCAGTACTTC. It codes for CASSLRLAEAQYF.